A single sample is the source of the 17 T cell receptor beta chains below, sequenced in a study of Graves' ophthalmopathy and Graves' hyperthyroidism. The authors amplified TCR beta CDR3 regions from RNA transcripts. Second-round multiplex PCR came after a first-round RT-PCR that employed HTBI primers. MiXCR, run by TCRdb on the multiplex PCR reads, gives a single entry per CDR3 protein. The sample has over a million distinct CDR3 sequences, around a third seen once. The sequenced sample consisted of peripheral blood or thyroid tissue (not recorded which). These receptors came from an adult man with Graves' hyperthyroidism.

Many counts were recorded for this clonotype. The CDR3 loop is CASSKAGGTEAFF. CDR3 sequence (DNA): TGTGCCAGTTCAAAGGCTGGGGGTACTGAAGCTTTCTTT. The genes are TRBV19 and TRBJ1-1; the D gene is possibly TRBD1 (5 bases). Trimming took off 8 bases at V and 5 bases at J, with 15 bases between the two ends. Germline V gene data show CDR1 as LNHDA and CDR2 as SQIVND (reference sequence). This CDR3 is built from 13 residues. Based on the CDR3 plus reference TRBV19 and TRBJ1-1, the full variable domain is DGGITQSPKYLFRKEGQNVTLSCEQNLNHDAMYWYRQDPGQGLRLIYYSQIVNDFQKGDIAEGYSVSREKKESFPLTVTSAQKNPTAFYLCASSKAGGTEAFFGQGTRLTVV.

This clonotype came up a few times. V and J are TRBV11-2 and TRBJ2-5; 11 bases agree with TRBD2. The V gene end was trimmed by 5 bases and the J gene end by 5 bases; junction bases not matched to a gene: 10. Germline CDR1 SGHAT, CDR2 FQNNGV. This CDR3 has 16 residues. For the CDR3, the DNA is TGTGCCAGCAGCGACTCGACTAGCGGGATTGGGGAGACCCAGTACTTC. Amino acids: CASSDSTSGIGETQYF. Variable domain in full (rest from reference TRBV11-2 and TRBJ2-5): EAGVAQSPRYKIIEKRQSVAFWCNPISGHATLYWYQQILGQGPKLLIQFQNNGVVDDSQLPKDRFSAERLKGVDSTLKIQPAKLEDSAVYLCASSDSTSGIGETQYFGPGTRLLVL.

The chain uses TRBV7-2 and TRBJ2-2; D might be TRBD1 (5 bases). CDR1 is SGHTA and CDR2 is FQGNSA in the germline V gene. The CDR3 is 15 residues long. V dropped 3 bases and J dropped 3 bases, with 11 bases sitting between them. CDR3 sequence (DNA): TGTGCCAGCAGCTTCAGGGTTTCGGACACCGGGGAGCTGTTTTTT. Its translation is CASSFRVSDTGELFF.

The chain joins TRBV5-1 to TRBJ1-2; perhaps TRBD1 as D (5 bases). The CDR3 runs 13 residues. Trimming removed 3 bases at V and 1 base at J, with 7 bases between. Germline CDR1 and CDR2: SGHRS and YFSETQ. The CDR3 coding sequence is TGCGCCAGCAGCTGGGACCTTAACTATGGCTACACCTTC. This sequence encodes CASSWDLNYGYTF.

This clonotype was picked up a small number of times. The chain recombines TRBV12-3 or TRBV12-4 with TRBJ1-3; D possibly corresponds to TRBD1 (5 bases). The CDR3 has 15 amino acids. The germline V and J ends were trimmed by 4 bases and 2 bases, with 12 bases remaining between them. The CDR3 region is CASSSGRGAGNTIYF. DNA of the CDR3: TGTGCCAGCAGTTCGGGGAGGGGCGCTGGAAACACCATATATTTT.

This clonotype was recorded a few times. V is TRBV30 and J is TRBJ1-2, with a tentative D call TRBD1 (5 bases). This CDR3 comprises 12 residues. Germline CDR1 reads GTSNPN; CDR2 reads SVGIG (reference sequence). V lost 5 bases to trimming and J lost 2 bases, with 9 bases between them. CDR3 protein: CAWDWGNYGYTF. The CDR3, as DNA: TGTGCCTGGGACTGGGGGAACTATGGCTACACCTTC.

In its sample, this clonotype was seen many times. The CDR3 DNA is TGTGCCAGCAGTCACGGGTCAGACAGGACTGAAGCTTTCTTT. Residues: CASSHGSDRTEAFF. The chain carries TRBV2 and TRBJ1-1; D is possibly TRBD1 (6 bases). Germline lookup yields CDR1 SNHLY and CDR2 FYNNEI. V dropped 5 bases and J dropped 5 bases, with 15 bases sitting between them. This CDR3 has 14 residues.

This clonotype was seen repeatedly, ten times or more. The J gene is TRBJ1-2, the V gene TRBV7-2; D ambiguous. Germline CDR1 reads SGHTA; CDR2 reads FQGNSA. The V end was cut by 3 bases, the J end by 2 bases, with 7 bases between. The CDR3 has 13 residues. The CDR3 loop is CASSFQQNYGYTF. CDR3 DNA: TGTGCCAGCAGCTTCCAACAGAACTATGGCTACACCTTC.

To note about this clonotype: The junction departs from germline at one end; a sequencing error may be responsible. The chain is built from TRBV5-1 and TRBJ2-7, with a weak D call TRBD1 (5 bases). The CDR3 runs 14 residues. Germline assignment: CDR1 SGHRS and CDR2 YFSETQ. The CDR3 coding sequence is TGTGCCAGCGCCTTCCAGGGAAACTCCTACGAGCAGTACTTC. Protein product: CASAFQGNSYEQYF.

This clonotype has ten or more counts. CDR3 sequence: CSVVVSGEQYF. DNA for the CDR3: TGCAGCGTTGTTGTTAGCGGAGAGCAGTACTTC. The rearrangement links TRBV29-1 to TRBJ2-7, with D possibly matching TRBD2 (6 bases). V lost 4 bases and J lost 7, with 11 bases in between. This CDR3 spans 11 amino acids. Germline CDR1 is SQVTM and CDR2 is ANQGSEA.

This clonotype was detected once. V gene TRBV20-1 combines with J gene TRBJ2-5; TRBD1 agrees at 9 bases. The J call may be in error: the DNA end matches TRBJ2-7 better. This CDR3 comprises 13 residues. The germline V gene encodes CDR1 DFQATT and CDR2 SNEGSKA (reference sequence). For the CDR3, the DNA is TGCAGCACCATAAGACAGGGGGCCTACGAGCAGTACTTC. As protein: CSTIRQGAYEQYF.

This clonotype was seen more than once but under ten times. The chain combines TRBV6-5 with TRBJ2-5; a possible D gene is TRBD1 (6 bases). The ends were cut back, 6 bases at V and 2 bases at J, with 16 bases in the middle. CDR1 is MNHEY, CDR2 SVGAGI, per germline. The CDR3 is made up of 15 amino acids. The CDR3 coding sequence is TGTGCCAGCAGCCCGAAGGACAGCCGTCAAGAGACCCAGTACTTC. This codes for CASSPKDSRQETQYF.

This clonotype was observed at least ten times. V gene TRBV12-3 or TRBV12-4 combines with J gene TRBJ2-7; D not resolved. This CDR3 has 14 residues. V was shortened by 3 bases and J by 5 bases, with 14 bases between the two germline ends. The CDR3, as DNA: TGTGCCAGCAGTTTGGCCGTCACCCCCAACGAGCAGTACTTC. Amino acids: CASSLAVTPNEQYF.

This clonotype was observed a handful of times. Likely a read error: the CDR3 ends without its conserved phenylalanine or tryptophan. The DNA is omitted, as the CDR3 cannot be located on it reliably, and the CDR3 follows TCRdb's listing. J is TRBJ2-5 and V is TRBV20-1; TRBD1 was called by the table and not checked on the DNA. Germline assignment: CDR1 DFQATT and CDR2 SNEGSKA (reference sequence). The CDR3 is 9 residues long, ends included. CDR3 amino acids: CSARADREV.

In nucleotides, the CDR3 is TGCAGTTTTGGGGGCCTCGGGTCCGGGTCCACTGAAGCTTTCTTT. Its protein is CSFGGLGSGSTEAFF. The rearrangement links TRBV29-1 to TRBJ1-1; tentative D call: TRBD1 (6 bases). The germline V gene encodes CDR1 SQVTM and CDR2 ANQGSEA. The CDR3 runs 15 residues. The variable domain in full, with the rest retrieved from reference TRBV29-1 and TRBJ1-1, is SAVISQKPSRDICQRGTSLTIQCQVDSQVTMMFWYRQQPGQSLTLIATANQGSEATYESGFVIDKFPISRPNLTFSTLTVSNMSPEDSSIYLCSFGGLGSGSTEAFFGQGTRLTVV.

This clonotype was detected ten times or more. CDR3: CASSGEGQNTYEQYF. The DNA for the CDR3 is TGTGCCAGCAGCGGAGAGGGACAGAACACCTACGAGCAGTACTTC. V usage is TRBV7-9 and J usage is TRBJ2-7; the match to TRBD1 covers 7 bases. The CDR3 sequence is 15 residues long. J lost 2 bases, V lost 5 bases, and 9 bases had no gene match. CDR1 SEHNR and CDR2 FQNEAQ come from the germline V gene (reference sequence).

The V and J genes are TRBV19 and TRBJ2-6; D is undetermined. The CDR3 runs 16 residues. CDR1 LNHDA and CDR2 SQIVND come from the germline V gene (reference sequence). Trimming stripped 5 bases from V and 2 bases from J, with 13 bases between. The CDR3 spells CASSSQNNPGANVLTF. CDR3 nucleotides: TGTGCCAGTAGTTCGCAAAACAACCCTGGGGCCAACGTCCTGACTTTC. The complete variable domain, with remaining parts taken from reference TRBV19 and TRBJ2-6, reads DGGITQSPKYLFRKEGQNVTLSCEQNLNHDAMYWYRQDPGQGLRLIYYSQIVNDFQKGDIAEGYSVSREKKESFPLTVTSAQKNPTAFYLCASSSQNNPGANVLTFGAGSRLTVL.